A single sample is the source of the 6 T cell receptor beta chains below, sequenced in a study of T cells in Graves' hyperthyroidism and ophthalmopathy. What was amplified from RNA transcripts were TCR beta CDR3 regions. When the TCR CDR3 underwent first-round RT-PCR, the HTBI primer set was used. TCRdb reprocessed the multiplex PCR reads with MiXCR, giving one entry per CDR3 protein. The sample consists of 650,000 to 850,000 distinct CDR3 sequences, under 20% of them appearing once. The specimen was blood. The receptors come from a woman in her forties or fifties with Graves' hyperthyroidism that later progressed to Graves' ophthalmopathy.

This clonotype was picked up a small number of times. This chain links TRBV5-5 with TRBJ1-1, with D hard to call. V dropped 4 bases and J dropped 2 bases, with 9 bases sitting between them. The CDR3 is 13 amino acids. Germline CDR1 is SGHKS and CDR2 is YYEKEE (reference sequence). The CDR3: CASSLPRNTEAFF. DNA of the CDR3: TGTGCCAGCAGCCTCCCCAGAAACACTGAAGCTTTCTTT.

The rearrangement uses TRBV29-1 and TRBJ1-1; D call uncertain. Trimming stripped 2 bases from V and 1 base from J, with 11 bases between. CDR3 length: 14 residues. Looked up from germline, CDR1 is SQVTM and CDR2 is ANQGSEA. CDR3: CSVESGWGNTEAFF. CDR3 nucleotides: TGCAGCGTTGAATCGGGGTGGGGGAACACTGAAGCTTTCTTT.

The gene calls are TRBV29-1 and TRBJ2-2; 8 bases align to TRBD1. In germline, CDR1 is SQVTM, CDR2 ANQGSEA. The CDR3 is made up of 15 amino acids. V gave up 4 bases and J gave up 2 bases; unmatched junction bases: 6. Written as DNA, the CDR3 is TGCAGCGTTGGTGGGGACAGGAAAAACACCGGGGAGCTGTTTTTT. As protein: CSVGGDRKNTGELFF.

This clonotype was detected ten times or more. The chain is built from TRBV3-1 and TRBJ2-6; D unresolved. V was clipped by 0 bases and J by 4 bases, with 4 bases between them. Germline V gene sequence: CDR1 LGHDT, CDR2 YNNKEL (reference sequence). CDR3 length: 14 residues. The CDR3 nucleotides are TGTGCCAGCAGCCAAGATACAGGGGCCAACGTCCTGACTTTC. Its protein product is CASSQDTGANVLTF. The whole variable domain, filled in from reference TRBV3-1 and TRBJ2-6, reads DTAVSQTPKYLVTQMGNDKSIKCEQNLGHDTMYWYKQDSKKFLKIMFSYNNKELIINETVPNRFSPKSPDKAHLNLHINSLELGDSAVYFCASSQDTGANVLTFGAGSRLTVL.

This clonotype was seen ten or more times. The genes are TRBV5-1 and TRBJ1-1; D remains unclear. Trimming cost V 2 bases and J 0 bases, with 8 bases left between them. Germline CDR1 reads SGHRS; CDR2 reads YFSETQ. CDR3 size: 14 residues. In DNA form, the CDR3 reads TGCGCCAGCAGCTTTGAAACAGTGAACACTGAAGCTTTCTTT. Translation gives CASSFETVNTEAFF.

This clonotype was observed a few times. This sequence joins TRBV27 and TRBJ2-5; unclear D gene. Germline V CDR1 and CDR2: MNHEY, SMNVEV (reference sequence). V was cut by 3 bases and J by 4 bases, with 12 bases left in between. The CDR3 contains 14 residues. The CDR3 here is CASSFSGRAETQYF. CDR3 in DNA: TGTGCCAGCAGTTTTTCCGGTAGGGCAGAGACCCAGTACTTC.